Each of the 12 T cell receptor beta chains below was sequenced from the same sample in a study of OX40 agonist ivuxolimab in advanced cancers. The method was immunoSEQ multiplex PCR; TCRdb's version includes in-frame clones alone and lacks a portion of them. The table has under 25,000 clones, just over 85% seen once; the top ten hold about an eighth. Sequencing was performed on CD4+ or CD8+ T cells sorted from blood, taken in a trial of the OX40 agonist ivuxolimab. The receptors here all came from an adult with an advanced solid tumor such as melanoma, head and neck, liver or kidney cancer.

The chain combines TRBV29-1 with TRBJ2-5, with a weak D call TRBD1 (6 bases). The CDR3 is made up of 16 amino acids. V lost 6 bases and J lost 1, with 21 bases in between. CDR1 is SQVTM and CDR2 is ANQGSEA in the germline V gene. The CDR3 spells CSVTQRGLGAQETQYF. CDR3 DNA sequence: TGCAGCGTGACACAACGCGGACTGGGGGCCCAAGAGACCCAGTACTTC. The full variable domain, completed using reference TRBV29-1 and TRBJ2-5, is SAVISQKPSRDICQRGTSLTIQCQVDSQVTMMFWYRQQPGQSLTLIATANQGSEATYESGFVIDKFPISRPNLTFSTLTVSNMSPEDSSIYLCSVTQRGLGAQETQYFGPGTRLLVL.

This rearrangement joins TRBV27 to TRBJ2-1; D gene unclear. The CDR3 totals 15 residues. V was cut by 2 bases and J by 0 bases, with 8 bases left in between. The germline V gene has CDR1 MNHEY and CDR2 SMNVEV (reference sequence). CDR3 sequence (DNA): TGTGCCAGCAGTTTAGGCGCGCCCTCCTACAATGAGCAGTTCTTC. Protein product: CASSLGAPSYNEQFF.

This chain uses TRBV6-1 with TRBJ1-1; D gene unclear. Germline CDR1 is MNHNS and CDR2 is SASEGT. CDR3 length: 13 amino acids. V was cut by 7 bases and J by 5 bases, with 14 bases left in between. The CDR3 loop reads CASIVGWWTEAFF. The CDR3 region has the DNA TGTGCCAGCATAGTCGGATGGTGGACTGAAGCTTTCTTT.

This rearrangement joins TRBV6-1 to TRBJ1-1; 10 bases agree with TRBD1. The CDR3 covers 14 residues. With V trimmed by 6 bases and J by 5 bases, 6 bases remained unmatched. Germline assignment: CDR1 MNHNS and CDR2 SASEGT. The CDR3 DNA is TGTGCCAGCAGGGAGACAGGGGGCAATACTGAAGCTTTCTTT. This gives the protein CASRETGGNTEAFF.

This chain links TRBV7-9 with TRBJ1-4; D unclear. Germline V gene sequence: CDR1 SEHNR, CDR2 FQNEAQ (reference sequence). Trimming shortened V by 4 bases and J by 0 bases, and 9 bases separated the two germline ends. The CDR3 is 15 residues long. CDR3 in amino acids: CASSSYSATNEKLFF. The CDR3 DNA reads as TGTGCCAGCAGCTCCTACAGTGCAACTAATGAAAAACTGTTTTTT.

This chain connects TRBV28 to TRBJ2-7; D perhaps matches TRBD2 (6 bases). CDR3 length: 15 residues. The V gene's germline CDR1 is MDHEN and CDR2 SYDVKM. With 3 bases removed from V and 4 bases from J, the gap between germline ends came to 16 bases. Here the CDR3 reads CASSFRGGTLYEQYF. The CDR3 nucleotides are TGTGCCAGCAGTTTTCGGGGCGGGACGTTATACGAGCAGTACTTC.

V is TRBV30 and J is TRBJ1-5, with a possible D match to TRBD1 (5 bases). V was shortened by 2 bases and J by 3 bases, with 8 bases between the two germline ends. The CDR3 is made up of 13 amino acids. Germline lookup yields CDR1 GTSNPN and CDR2 SVGIG (reference sequence). The CDR3 is CAWSQTVNQPQHF. DNA of the CDR3: TGTGCCTGGAGTCAGACAGTCAATCAGCCCCAGCATTTT.

J is TRBJ1-5 and V is TRBV6-4, with D possibly TRBD1 on 6 matching bases. The V end was cut by 0 bases, the J end by 6 bases, with 15 bases between. The CDR3 spans 16 residues. CDR1 is MRHNA and CDR2 is SNTAGT in the germline V gene. The CDR3 region is CASSDSEQGFFQPQHF. The CDR3 DNA reads TGTGCCAGCAGTGACTCCGAACAGGGATTTTTTCAGCCCCAGCATTTT.

V and J are TRBV28 and TRBJ2-7; 7 nucleotides match TRBD2. This CDR3 is built from 14 residues. Germline V gene lookup returns CDR1 MDHEN and CDR2 SYDVKM. J lost 2 bases, V lost 6 bases, and 7 bases had no gene match. The CDR3 sequence is CASSLGSGTYEQYF. The CDR3 DNA follows: TGTGCCAGCAGCCTGGGGAGCGGGACCTACGAGCAGTACTTC.

V is TRBV7-8 and J is TRBJ2-7; 8 nucleotides agree with TRBD2. V was clipped by 2 bases and J by 0 bases; unmatched bases: 6. This CDR3 region has 16 residues. Germline CDR1 and CDR2: SGHVS and FQNEAQ. The CDR3 reads CASSLQVGTSSYEQYF. The CDR3 DNA reads as TGTGCCAGCAGCTTACAGGTCGGGACTAGCTCCTACGAGCAGTACTTC.

This clone was counted only a few times. The V gene is TRBV4-2, the J gene TRBJ2-6, with a weak D call TRBD1 (6 bases). Germline-derived CDR1 and CDR2 are LGHNA and YNFKEQ. Trimming pared 4 bases from V and 1 base from J, leaving 11 bases between. The CDR3 loop spans 16 amino acids. CDR3 amino acids: CASSLSGVSGANVLTF. The DNA of the CDR3 is TGTGCCAGCAGCCTTTCAGGGGTGTCTGGGGCCAACGTCCTGACTTTC.

The rearrangement joins TRBV19 to TRBJ1-4; D gene unclear. This CDR3 contains 13 residues. CDR1 and CDR2 from the germline V gene are LNHDA and SQIVND (reference sequence). V dropped 7 bases and J dropped 6 bases, with 12 bases sitting between them. CDR3 in amino acids: CASKDEGHEKLFF. The CDR3 DNA reads as TGTGCCAGTAAGGACGAAGGCCATGAAAAACTGTTTTTT.